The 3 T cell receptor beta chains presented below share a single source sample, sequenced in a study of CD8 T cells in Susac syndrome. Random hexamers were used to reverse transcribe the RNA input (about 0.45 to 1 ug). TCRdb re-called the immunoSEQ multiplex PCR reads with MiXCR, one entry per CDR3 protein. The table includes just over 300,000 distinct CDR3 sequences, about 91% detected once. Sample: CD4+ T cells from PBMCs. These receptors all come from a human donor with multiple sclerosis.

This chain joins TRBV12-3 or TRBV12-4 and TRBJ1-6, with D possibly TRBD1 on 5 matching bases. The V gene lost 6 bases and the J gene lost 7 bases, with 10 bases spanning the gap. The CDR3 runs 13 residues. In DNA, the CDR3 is TGTGCCAGCAGCGCCGCAGGGAATTCACCCCTCCACTTT. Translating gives CASSAAGNSPLHF.

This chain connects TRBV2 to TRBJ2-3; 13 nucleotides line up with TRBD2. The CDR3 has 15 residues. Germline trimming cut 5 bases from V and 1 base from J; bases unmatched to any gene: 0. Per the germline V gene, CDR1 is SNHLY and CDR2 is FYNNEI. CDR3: CASSTSGGGTDTQYF. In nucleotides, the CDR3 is TGTGCCAGCAGTACTAGCGGGGGGGGCACAGATACGCAGTATTTT.

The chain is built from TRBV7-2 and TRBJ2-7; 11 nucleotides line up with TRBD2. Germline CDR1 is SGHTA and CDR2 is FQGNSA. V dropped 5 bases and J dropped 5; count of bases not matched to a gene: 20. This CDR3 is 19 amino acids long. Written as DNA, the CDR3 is TGTGCCAGCAGCCGACAAATGCGGGGGCTAACTAGCGGGAGTAACGAGCAGTACTTC. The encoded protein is CASSRQMRGLTSGSNEQYF.